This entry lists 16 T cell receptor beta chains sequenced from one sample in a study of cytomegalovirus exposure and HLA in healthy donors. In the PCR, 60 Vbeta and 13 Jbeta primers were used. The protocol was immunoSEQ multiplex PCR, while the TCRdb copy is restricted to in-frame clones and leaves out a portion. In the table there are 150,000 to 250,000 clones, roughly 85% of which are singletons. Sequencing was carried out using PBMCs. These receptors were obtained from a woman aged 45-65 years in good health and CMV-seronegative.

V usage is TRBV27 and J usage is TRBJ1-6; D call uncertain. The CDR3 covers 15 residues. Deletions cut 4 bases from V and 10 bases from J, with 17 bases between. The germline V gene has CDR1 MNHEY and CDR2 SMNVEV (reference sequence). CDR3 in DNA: TGTGCCAGCAGTTCCCCCAGCACGGGGAGGTCACCCCTCCACTTT. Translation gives CASSSPSTGRSPLHF.

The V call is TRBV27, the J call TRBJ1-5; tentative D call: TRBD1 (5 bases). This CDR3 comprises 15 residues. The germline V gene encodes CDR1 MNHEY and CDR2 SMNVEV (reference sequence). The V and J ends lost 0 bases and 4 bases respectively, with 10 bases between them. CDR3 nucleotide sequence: TGTGCCAGCAGTTTATCGAATCAGGGTAATCAGCCCCAGCATTTT. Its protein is CASSLSNQGNQPQHF.

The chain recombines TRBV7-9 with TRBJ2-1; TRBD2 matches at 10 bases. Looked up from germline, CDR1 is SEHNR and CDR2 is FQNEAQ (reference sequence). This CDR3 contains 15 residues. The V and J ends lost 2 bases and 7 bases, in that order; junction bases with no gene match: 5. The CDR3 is CASSLTSGNSNEQFF. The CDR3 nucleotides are TGTGCCAGCAGCTTAACTAGCGGGAATTCTAATGAGCAGTTCTTC.

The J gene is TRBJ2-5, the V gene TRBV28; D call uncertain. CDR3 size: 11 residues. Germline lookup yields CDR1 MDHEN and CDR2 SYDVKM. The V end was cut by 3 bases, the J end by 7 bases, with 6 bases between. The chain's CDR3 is CASSLRRTQYF. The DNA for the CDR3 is TGTGCCAGCAGTTTGAGAAGGACCCAGTACTTC.

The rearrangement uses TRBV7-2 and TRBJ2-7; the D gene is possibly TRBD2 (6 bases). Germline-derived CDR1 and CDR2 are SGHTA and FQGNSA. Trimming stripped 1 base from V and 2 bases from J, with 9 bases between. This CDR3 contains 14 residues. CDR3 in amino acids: CASSLDRLAYEQYF. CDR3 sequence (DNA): TGTGCCAGCAGCTTAGACCGACTAGCCTACGAGCAGTACTTC.

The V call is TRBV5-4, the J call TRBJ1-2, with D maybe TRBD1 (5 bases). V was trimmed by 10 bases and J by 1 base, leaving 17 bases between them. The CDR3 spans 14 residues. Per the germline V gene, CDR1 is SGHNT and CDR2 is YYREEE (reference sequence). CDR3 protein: CAFAGRQVNYGYTF. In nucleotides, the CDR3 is TGTGCCTTCGCAGGGAGGCAGGTTAACTATGGCTACACCTTC.

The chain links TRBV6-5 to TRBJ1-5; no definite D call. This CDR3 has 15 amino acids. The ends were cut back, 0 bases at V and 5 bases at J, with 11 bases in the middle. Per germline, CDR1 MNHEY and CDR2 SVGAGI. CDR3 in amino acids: CASSYSLTIDQPQHF. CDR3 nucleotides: TGTGCCAGCAGTTACTCTTTGACAATAGATCAGCCCCAGCATTTT.

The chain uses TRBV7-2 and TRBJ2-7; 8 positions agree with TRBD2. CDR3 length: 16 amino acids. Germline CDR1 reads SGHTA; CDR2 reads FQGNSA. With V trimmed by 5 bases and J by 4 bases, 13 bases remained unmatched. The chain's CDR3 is CASSPPNSGAGYEQYF. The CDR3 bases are TGTGCCAGCAGCCCGCCGAATAGCGGGGCGGGGTACGAGCAGTACTTC.

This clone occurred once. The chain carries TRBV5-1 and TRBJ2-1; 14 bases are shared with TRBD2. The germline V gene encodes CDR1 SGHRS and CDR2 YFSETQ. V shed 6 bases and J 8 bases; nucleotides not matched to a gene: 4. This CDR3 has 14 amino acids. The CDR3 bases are TGCGCCAGCAATAGACTAGCGGGAGGGCATGAGCAGTTCTTC. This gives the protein CASNRLAGGHEQFF.

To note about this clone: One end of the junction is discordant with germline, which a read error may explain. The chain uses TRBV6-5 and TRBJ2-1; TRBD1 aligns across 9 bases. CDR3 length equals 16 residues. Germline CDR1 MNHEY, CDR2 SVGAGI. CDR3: CASSYSGTGRYSEQFF. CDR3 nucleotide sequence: TGTGCCAGCAGTTACTCCGGGACAGGGCGCTACAGTGAGCAGTTCTTC.

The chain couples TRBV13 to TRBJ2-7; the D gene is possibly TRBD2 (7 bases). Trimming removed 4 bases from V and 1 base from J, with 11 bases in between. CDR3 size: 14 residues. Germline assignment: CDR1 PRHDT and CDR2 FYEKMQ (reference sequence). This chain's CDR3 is CASSSEGGSYEQYF. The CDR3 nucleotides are TGTGCCAGCAGCTCCGAGGGGGGGTCCTACGAGCAGTACTTC.

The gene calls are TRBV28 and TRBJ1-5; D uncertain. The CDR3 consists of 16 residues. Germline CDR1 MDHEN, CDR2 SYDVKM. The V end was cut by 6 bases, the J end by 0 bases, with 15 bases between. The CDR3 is CASSQGGSRSNQPQHF. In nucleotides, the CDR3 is TGTGCCAGCAGCCAAGGAGGCTCTCGTAGCAATCAGCCCCAGCATTTT.

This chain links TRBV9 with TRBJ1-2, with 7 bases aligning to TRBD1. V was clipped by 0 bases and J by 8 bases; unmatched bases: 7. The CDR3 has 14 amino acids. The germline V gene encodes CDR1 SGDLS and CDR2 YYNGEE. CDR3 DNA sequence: TGTGCCAGCAGCGTAGCCGACAGGGAGTGGGGCTACACCTTC. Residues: CASSVADREWGYTF.

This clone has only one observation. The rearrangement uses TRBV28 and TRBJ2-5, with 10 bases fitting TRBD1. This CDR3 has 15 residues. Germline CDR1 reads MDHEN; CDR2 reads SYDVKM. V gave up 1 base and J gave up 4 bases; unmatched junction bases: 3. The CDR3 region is CASSLSRTGGETQYF. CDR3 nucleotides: TGTGCCAGCAGTTTATCGAGGACAGGGGGAGAGACCCAGTACTTC.

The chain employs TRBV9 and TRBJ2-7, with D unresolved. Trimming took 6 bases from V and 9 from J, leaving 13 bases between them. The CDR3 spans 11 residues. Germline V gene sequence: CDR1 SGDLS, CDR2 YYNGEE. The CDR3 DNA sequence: TGTGCCAGCATCGATCAGAGCGCGCAGTACTTC. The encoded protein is CASIDQSAQYF.

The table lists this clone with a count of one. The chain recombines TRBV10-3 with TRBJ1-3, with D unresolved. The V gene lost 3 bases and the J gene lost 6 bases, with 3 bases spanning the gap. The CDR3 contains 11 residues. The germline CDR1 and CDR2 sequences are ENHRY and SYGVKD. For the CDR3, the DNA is TGTGCCATCAGTGACAAAAACACCATATATTTT. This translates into CAISDKNTIYF.